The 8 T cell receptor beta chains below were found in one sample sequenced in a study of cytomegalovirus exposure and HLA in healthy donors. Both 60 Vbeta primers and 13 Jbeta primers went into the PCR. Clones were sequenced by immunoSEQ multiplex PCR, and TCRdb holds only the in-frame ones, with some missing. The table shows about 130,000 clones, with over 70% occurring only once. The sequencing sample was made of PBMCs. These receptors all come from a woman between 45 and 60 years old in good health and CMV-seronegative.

CDR3 bases: TGTGCCAGCAGCTTCTCCGGGACAGGGGGTTCACCCCTCCACTTT. It codes for CASSFSGTGGSPLHF. The J gene is TRBJ1-6, the V gene TRBV7-2; 11 bases map to TRBD1. Germline assignment: CDR1 SGHTA and CDR2 FQGNSA. Unmatched junction bases numbered 4, after V lost 3 bases and J lost 9 bases. This CDR3 has 15 residues.

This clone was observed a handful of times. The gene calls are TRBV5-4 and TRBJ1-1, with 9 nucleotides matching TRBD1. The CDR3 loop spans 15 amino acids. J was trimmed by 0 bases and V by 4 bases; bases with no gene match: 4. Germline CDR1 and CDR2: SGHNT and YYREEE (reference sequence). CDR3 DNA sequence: TGTGCCAGCAGCCCCCGGGACAGGGTGAACACTGAAGCTTTCTTT. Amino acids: CASSPRDRVNTEAFF.

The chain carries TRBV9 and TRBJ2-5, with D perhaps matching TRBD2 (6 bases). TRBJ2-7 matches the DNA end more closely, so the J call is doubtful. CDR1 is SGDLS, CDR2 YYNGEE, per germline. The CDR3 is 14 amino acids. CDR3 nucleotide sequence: TGTGCCAGCAGCGTAGAGGGGACTTCCTACGAGCAGTACTTC. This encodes CASSVEGTSYEQYF.

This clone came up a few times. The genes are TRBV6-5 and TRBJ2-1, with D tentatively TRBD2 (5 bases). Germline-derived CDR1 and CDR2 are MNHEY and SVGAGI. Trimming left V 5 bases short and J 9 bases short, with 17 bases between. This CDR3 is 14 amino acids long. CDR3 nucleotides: TGTGCCAGCAGTAGACATGGACTTGAGGGTGAGCAGTTCTTC. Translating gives CASSRHGLEGEQFF.

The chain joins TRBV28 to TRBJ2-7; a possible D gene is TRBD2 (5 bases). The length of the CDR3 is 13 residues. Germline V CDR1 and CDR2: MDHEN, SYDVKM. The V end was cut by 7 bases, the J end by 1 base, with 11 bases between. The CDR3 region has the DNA TGTGCCAGCATAGAGGGCCTTTCCTACGAGCAGTACTTC. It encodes CASIEGLSYEQYF.

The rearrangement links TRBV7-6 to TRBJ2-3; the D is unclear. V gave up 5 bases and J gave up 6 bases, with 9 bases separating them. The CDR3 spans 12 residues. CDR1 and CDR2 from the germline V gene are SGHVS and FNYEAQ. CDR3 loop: CASSLSRDTQYF. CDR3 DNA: TGTGCCAGCAGCCTCTCCCGTGATACGCAGTATTTT.

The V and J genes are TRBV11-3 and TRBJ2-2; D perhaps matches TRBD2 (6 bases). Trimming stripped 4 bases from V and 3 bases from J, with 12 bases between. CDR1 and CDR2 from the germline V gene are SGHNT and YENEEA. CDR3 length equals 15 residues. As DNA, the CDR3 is TGTGCCAGCAGCTCCCTACCGGGAGACACCGGGGAGCTGTTTTTT. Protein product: CASSSLPGDTGELFF.

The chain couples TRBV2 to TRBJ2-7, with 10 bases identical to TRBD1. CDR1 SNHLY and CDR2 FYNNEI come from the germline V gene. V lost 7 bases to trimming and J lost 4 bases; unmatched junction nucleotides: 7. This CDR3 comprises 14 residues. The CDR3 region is CASNPGQGIYEQYF. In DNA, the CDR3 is TGTGCCAGCAACCCGGGACAGGGGATTTACGAGCAGTACTTC.